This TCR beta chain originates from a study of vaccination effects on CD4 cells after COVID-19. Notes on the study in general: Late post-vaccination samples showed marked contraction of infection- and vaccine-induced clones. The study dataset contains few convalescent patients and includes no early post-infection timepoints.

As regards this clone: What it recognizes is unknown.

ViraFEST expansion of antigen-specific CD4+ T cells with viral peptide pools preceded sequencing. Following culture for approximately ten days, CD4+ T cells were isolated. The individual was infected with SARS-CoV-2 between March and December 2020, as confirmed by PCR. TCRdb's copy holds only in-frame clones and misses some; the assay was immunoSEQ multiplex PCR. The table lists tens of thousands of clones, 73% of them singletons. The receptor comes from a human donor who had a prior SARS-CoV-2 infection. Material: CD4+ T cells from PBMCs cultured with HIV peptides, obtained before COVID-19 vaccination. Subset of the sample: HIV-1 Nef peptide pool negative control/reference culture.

The CDR3 protein is CASSLMAGTGDTGELFF. The CDR3 nucleotides read TGTGCCAGCAGCTTAATGGCCGGGACAGGGGACACCGGGGAGCTGTTTTTT. The V call is TRBV7-3, the J call TRBJ2-2; 10 nucleotides match TRBD1. CDR1 is SGHTA and CDR2 is FQGTGA in the germline V gene. J was trimmed by 3 bases and V by 1 base; bases with no gene match: 5. CDR3 length: 17 residues.